These T cell receptor beta chains were read from a single sample in a study of blood T cells in healthy people across ages. TCRdb itself ran the 5' RACE reads through MiXCR, one entry per CDR3 protein. Found here are almost 800,000 distinct CDR3 sequences, about 62% of them singletons; the top ten hold roughly 22%. Input material: blood. All receptors derive from a man aged 30-40 years in good health. The CDR3 runs from the conserved cysteine through the conserved F or W. The D gene is left open where the match is weak. Clone size is shown for a subset of rows, as once, few, many or a class of expanded clone.

abundance	v_gene	j_gene	d_gene	CDR3aa	CDR3nt
few	TRBV20-1	TRBJ1-2	.	CSADRGGGYTF	TGCAGTGCAGATCGGGGGGGTGGCTACACCTTC
.	TRBV27	TRBJ2-3	.	CASTGRRGTDTQYF	TGTGCCAGCACCGGACGAAGGGGCACAGATACGCAGTATTTT
.	TRBV20-1	TRBJ2-1	TRBD2	CSARASRTGLAGGEQFF	TGCAGTGCTAGAGCCAGCAGGACGGGACTAGCGGGCGGAGAGCAGTTCTTC
once	TRBV27	TRBJ1-2	.	CASSLSGFRGTNYGYTF	TGTGCCAGCAGTTTATCAGGGTTTCGCGGGACAAACTATGGCTACACCTTC
.	TRBV6-1	TRBJ2-1	TRBD2	CASSVLWSGGAKITYNEQFF	TGTGCCAGCAGTGTCCTGTGGAGCGGGGGGGCCAAAATCACATACAATGAGCAGTTCTTC
.	TRBV6-5	TRBJ2-7	.	CASSILSGSYEQYF	TGTGCCAGCAGCATCCTCTCGGGTTCCTACGAGCAGTACTTC
.	TRBV3-1	TRBJ2-5	TRBD1	CASSQETGLFGTQYF	TGTGCCAGCAGCCAAGAGACAGGGTTGTTCGGGACCCAGTACTTC
.	TRBV10-3	TRBJ1-2	.	CAMGGYTF	TGTGCCATGGGAGGCTACACCTTC
few	TRBV4-3	TRBJ2-3	TRBD2	CASSRLAGAGDTQYF	TGCGCCAGCAGCCGATTAGCGGGAGCGGGAGATACGCAGTATTTT
once	TRBV18	TRBJ2-7	.	CASSGLDEQYF	TGTGCCAGCTCAGGTTTAGACGAGCAGTACTTC
few	TRBV29-1	TRBJ2-7	TRBD1	CSGSSGTGAFGEQYF	TGCAGCGGTTCCTCCGGGACAGGGGCTTTTGGCGAGCAGTACTTC
.	TRBV2	TRBJ1-3	.	CASASWSGNTIYF	TGTGCCAGTGCCTCTTGGTCTGGAAACACCATATATTTT
.	TRBV4-3	TRBJ2-2	TRBD2	CATTSVAGWGGELFF	TGCGCCACGACCTCGGTAGCGGGGTGGGGCGGGGAGCTGTTTTTT
.	TRBV4-1	TRBJ1-2	TRBD1	CASSQVWTGGYGYTF	TGCGCCAGCAGCCAAGTTTGGACAGGGGGATATGGCTACACCTTC
.	TRBV3-1	TRBJ2-7	TRBD1	CASSSTPGQGQYF	TGTGCCAGCAGCTCGACTCCAGGACAGGGTCAGTACTTC
.	TRBV30	TRBJ2-7	TRBD1	CAWGVGTVAEQYF	TGTGCCTGGGGGGTCGGGACAGTCGCCGAGCAGTACTTC
.	TRBV7-8	TRBJ1-2	.	CASSLESSGDNYGYTF	TGTGCCAGCAGCTTAGAGAGTTCGGGGGATAACTATGGCTACACCTTC
once	TRBV10-3	TRBJ1-2	.	CAITSNYGYTF	TGTGCCATCACAAGTAACTATGGCTACACCTTC
once	TRBV7-6	TRBJ2-3	TRBD1	CASSLGTLGQSTDTQYF	TGTGCCAGCAGCTTAGGAACCCTGGGACAGTCCACAGATACGCAGTATTTT